Following are 3 T cell receptor beta chains from one sample sequenced in a study of circulating and synovial CD4+ cells in juvenile arthritis. Measured with immunoSEQ multiplex PCR; TCRdb has only the in-frame clones, and not every one. The sample lists over 11,000 clones; approximately 83% were seen once. The sample taken for sequencing was CD4+ T cells from synovial fluid. Receptors originate from a human patient with juvenile idiopathic arthritis. Some clones in this sample may be carry-over from other donors' samples.

This clone was recorded a few times. The chain carries TRBV7-9 and TRBJ1-4; 8 nucleotides agree with TRBD1. This CDR3 has 16 amino acids. CDR1 and CDR2 from the germline V gene are SEHNR and FQNEAQ (reference sequence). V lost 5 bases to trimming and J lost 5 bases; unmatched junction nucleotides: 10. The chain's CDR3 is CASSPLTGASNEKLFF. CDR3 DNA: TGTGCCAGCAGCCCATTGACAGGGGCGTCCAATGAAAAACTGTTTTTT.

This sequence joins TRBV19 and TRBJ1-2, with D tentatively TRBD1 (6 bases). The CDR3 length is 16 residues. Per the germline V gene, CDR1 is LNHDA and CDR2 is SQIVND (reference sequence). The V end lost 3 bases, the J end lost 7 bases, and 21 bases lay between the germline ends. The CDR3 bases are TGTGCCAGTAGTATCCCCCTCGCCAGGGGTTGGGCTGGCTACACCTTC. As protein: CASSIPLARGWAGYTF. The whole variable domain, remainder taken from reference TRBV19 and TRBJ1-2, is DGGITQSPKYLFRKEGQNVTLSCEQNLNHDAMYWYRQDPGQGLRLIYYSQIVNDFQKGDIAEGYSVSREKKESFPLTVTSAQKNPTAFYLCASSIPLARGWAGYTFGSGTRLTVV.

The chain employs TRBV7-2 and TRBJ1-1; 8 bases agree with TRBD1. Trimming cost V 6 bases and J 3 bases; bases outside gene matches: 21. Looked up from germline, CDR1 is SGHTA and CDR2 is FQGNSA. The CDR3 has 19 residues. The CDR3 region is CASSSRGQAGNWVDTEAFF. The CDR3 coding sequence is TGTGCCAGCAGTTCGAGGGGACAGGCGGGGAACTGGGTGGACACTGAAGCTTTCTTT.